These 25 T cell receptor beta chains came from one sample sequenced in a study of blood T cell repertoires in COVID-19. This table comes from immunoSEQ multiplex PCR, and its TCRdb copy is limited to in-frame clones, with some not included. The sample includes 300,000 to 400,000 clones, 89% of them seen just once. The specimen sequenced was peripheral blood. These receptors all stem from a woman in her 30s with COVID-19, enrolled during active disease.

The gene calls are TRBV5-8 and TRBJ2-7; 7 nucleotides agree with TRBD2. Germline V gene sequence: CDR1 SGHTS, CDR2 YDEGEE. The CDR3 spans 14 residues. Trimming took 2 bases from V and 3 from J; bases not matched to a gene: 5. The CDR3 nucleotides are TGTGCCAGCAGCTTCGTTCGGGGGGTCTACGAGCAGTACTTC. It specifies CASSFVRGVYEQYF.

The V and J genes are TRBV28 and TRBJ1-4; D is unresolved. Germline V lookup: CDR1 MDHEN, CDR2 SYDVKM. V was clipped by 8 bases and J by 0 bases, with 10 bases between them. This CDR3 has 14 amino acids. CDR3 DNA: TGTGCCAGCGGAGACTCGGCAACTAATGAAAAACTGTTTTTT. As protein: CASGDSATNEKLFF.

The chain is built from TRBV19 and TRBJ2-5; D is possibly TRBD2 (7 bases). The CDR3 is 15 amino acids. The V gene lost 4 bases and the J gene lost 4 bases, with 16 bases spanning the gap. CDR1 is LNHDA and CDR2 is SQIVND in the germline V gene (reference sequence). The CDR3 region is CASSRAGALLETQYF. Here the CDR3 DNA reads TGTGCCAGTAGTAGGGCGGGGGCTTTATTAGAGACCCAGTACTTC.

The chain is built from TRBV10-3 and TRBJ1-3, with D tentatively TRBD1 (6 bases). Germline V gene lookup returns CDR1 ENHRY and CDR2 SYGVKD. The V gene lost 0 bases and the J gene lost 3 bases, with 9 bases spanning the gap. The CDR3 extends over 15 amino acids. CDR3 DNA: TGTGCCATCAGTGAGTCCCAGGGGTTTGGAAACACCATATATTTT. As protein: CAISESQGFGNTIYF.

CDR3 DNA: TGTGCCAGCAGCCCGGGACAGGGGGTATTCGGGGACACCATATATTTT. Translating it yields CASSPGQGVFGDTIYF. This chain joins TRBV5-4 and TRBJ1-3; 11 bases map to TRBD1. Germline CDR1 is SGHNT and CDR2 is YYREEE (reference sequence). With 4 bases clipped from V and 8 bases from J, the junction kept 11 bases outside the gene matches. The CDR3 loop spans 16 amino acids.

The gene calls are TRBV5-4 and TRBJ1-4; TRBD1 agrees at 7 bases. CDR3 length equals 16 residues. Germline values: CDR1 SGHNT, CDR2 YYREEE (reference sequence). Germline trimming cut 2 bases from V and 4 bases from J; bases unmatched to any gene: 8. CDR3 DNA sequence: TGTGCCAGCAGCTTAAGGGGGCCGGCCATTAATGAAAAACTGTTTTTT. Protein sequence: CASSLRGPAINEKLFF.

This rearrangement joins TRBV19 to TRBJ2-2; a weak D match, TRBD2 (6 bases). This CDR3 region has 12 residues. Germline CDR1 is LNHDA and CDR2 is SQIVND (reference sequence). Trimming cost V 6 bases and J 6 bases, with 8 bases left between them. This CDR3 is CASRTGAGELFF. DNA for the CDR3: TGTGCCAGTAGGACGGGGGCCGGGGAGCTGTTTTTT. Complete variable domain (other parts from reference TRBV19 and TRBJ2-2): DGGITQSPKYLFRKEGQNVTLSCEQNLNHDAMYWYRQDPGQGLRLIYYSQIVNDFQKGDIAEGYSVSREKKESFPLTVTSAQKNPTAFYLCASRTGAGELFFGEGSRLTVL.

The chain recombines TRBV19 with TRBJ1-1, with 10 positions matching TRBD1. This CDR3 is built from 16 residues. Per germline, CDR1 LNHDA and CDR2 SQIVND (reference sequence). J was trimmed by 11 bases and V by 7 bases; bases with no gene match: 19. The CDR3, as DNA: TGTGCCAGTATGGGGGGTTTGGGACAGGGGCCACGCGGGGCTTTCTTT. Its protein product is CASMGGLGQGPRGAFF. The full variable domain, with the rest looked up from reference TRBV19 and TRBJ1-1, is DGGITQSPKYLFRKEGQNVTLSCEQNLNHDAMYWYRQDPGQGLRLIYYSQIVNDFQKGDIAEGYSVSREKKESFPLTVTSAQKNPTAFYLCASMGGLGQGPRGAFFGQGTRLTVV.

This chain uses TRBV5-1 with TRBJ2-3, with 7 nucleotides matching TRBD1. CDR3 size: 15 residues. CDR1 SGHRS and CDR2 YFSETQ come from the germline V gene. V was clipped by 8 bases and J by 1 base; unmatched bases: 10. CDR3 DNA sequence: TGCGCCAGAGTCTACAGGGGTCGGGGCACAGATACGCAGTATTTT. This codes for CARVYRGRGTDTQYF.

The rearrangement links TRBV29-1 to TRBJ2-3; the D gene is possibly TRBD2 (7 bases). With 6 bases removed from V and 8 bases from J, the gap between germline ends came to 12 bases. This CDR3 contains 11 residues. CDR1 is SQVTM, CDR2 ANQGSEA, per germline. CDR3 protein: CSVQGGGTQYF. DNA for the CDR3: TGCAGCGTACAAGGGGGGGGTACGCAGTATTTT.

The chain couples TRBV18 to TRBJ1-2; D might be TRBD1 (6 bases). Germline CDR1 reads KGHSH; CDR2 reads LQKENI. The V and J ends lost 1 base and 6 bases respectively, with 12 bases between them. This CDR3 comprises 14 residues. CDR3 nucleotides: TGTGCCAGCTCACCACAACAGGGAGGGGATGGCTACACCTTC. Protein product: CASSPQQGGDGYTF.

The chain employs TRBV12-3 or TRBV12-4 and TRBJ2-1; tentatively, D is TRBD1 (6 bases). V lost 3 bases, J lost 5 bases, and 8 bases lay in between. This CDR3 region has 13 residues. The CDR3 region has the DNA TGTGCCAGCAGTTTTCCAGGGGACAATGAGCAGTTCTTC. Encoded protein: CASSFPGDNEQFF.

This chain connects TRBV28 to TRBJ1-2, with D tentatively TRBD1 (5 bases). The V and J ends lost 3 bases and 9 bases respectively, with 17 bases between them. The germline CDR1 and CDR2 sequences are MDHEN and SYDVKM. The CDR3 consists of 14 residues. The CDR3 spells CASSFRRRVESYTF. Written as DNA, the CDR3 is TGTGCCAGCAGTTTTCGGCGCAGGGTGGAGAGCTACACCTTC.

This chain connects TRBV2 to TRBJ1-5; weak D call: TRBD1 (5 bases). V was clipped by 5 bases and J by 8 bases, with 10 bases between them. Germline values: CDR1 SNHLY, CDR2 FYNNEI. CDR3 length: 12 residues. In DNA, the CDR3 is TGTGCCAGCAGTATCGGGGGTGAGCCCCAGCATTTT. It translates to CASSIGGEPQHF.

This clone was detected once. The chain recombines TRBV6-2 or TRBV6-3 with TRBJ1-4; 7 bases match TRBD1. The CDR3 is 15 residues long. CDR1 and CDR2 (germline): MNHEY, SVGEGT. The V segment lost 0 bases and the J segment 6 bases; nucleotides outside the gene matches: 4. CDR3 protein: CASSYSDRLDEKLFF. The CDR3 region has the DNA TGTGCCAGCAGTTACTCGGACAGGCTAGATGAAAAACTGTTTTTT.

J is TRBJ2-1 and V is TRBV2; D possibly corresponds to TRBD1 (6 bases). V was clipped by 6 bases and J by 6 bases, with 12 bases between them. CDR1 SNHLY and CDR2 FYNNEI come from the germline V gene. The CDR3 sequence is 13 residues long. The CDR3 is CASSYRQVNEQFF. The CDR3 bases are TGTGCCAGCAGCTACCGACAGGTCAATGAGCAGTTCTTC.

The chain employs TRBV7-9 and TRBJ1-1, with a weak D call TRBD1 (5 bases). Germline CDR1 reads SEHNR; CDR2 reads FQNEAQ (reference sequence). This CDR3 is built from 16 residues. V was shortened by 1 base and J by 1 base, with 13 bases between the two germline ends. The CDR3 here is CASSLVFDSSNTEAFF. The CDR3 coding sequence is TGTGCCAGCAGCTTAGTCTTTGACAGTTCGAACACTGAAGCTTTCTTT.

The chain carries TRBV5-4 and TRBJ2-2; D is unresolved. Trimming shortened V by 0 bases and J by 0 bases, and 6 bases separated the two germline ends. Germline V gives CDR1 SGHNT, CDR2 YYREEE (reference sequence). The CDR3 contains 15 residues. As DNA, the CDR3 is TGTGCCAGCAGCTTGGGAGGATCGAACACCGGGGAGCTGTTTTTT. It specifies CASSLGGSNTGELFF.

The V gene is TRBV2, the J gene TRBJ1-1; TRBD1 matches at 7 bases. Germline CDR1 is SNHLY and CDR2 is FYNNEI. Trimming cost V 4 bases and J 4 bases; bases outside gene matches: 6. The CDR3 has 14 residues. CDR3 nucleotide sequence: TGTGCCAGCAGTGGCCAGGGGGTTGGCACTGAAGCTTTCTTT. Its protein product is CASSGQGVGTEAFF.

Points on this clone: The junction and the germline gene differ at one end; a read error may be behind it. The genes are TRBV13 and TRBJ1-2, with D possibly being TRBD1 (5 bases). Germline loops: CDR1 PRHDT, CDR2 FYEKMQ (reference sequence). The CDR3 consists of 14 residues. The CDR3 here is CASSLGQIPHGYTF. The CDR3 nucleotides read TGTGCCAGCAGCCTAGGACAAATTCCCCACGGCTACACCTTC.

The V gene is TRBV5-1, the J gene TRBJ1-6; maybe TRBD1 (5 bases). This CDR3 region has 15 residues. V was trimmed by 2 bases and J by 5 bases, leaving 11 bases between them. Germline values: CDR1 SGHRS, CDR2 YFSETQ. CDR3 bases: TGCGCCAGCAGCTTCCGGCCAGGGAATAATTCACCCCTCCACTTT. It translates to CASSFRPGNNSPLHF.

This sequence joins TRBV2 and TRBJ2-1; 13 nucleotides line up with TRBD2. Losses at the gene ends were 8 bases for V and 7 bases for J; bases not matched to a gene: 5. This CDR3 is 14 amino acids long. CDR1 and CDR2 (germline): SNHLY, FYNNEI. CDR3 protein: CASPGLAGLNEQFF. CDR3 in DNA: TGTGCCAGCCCGGGACTAGCGGGACTGAATGAGCAGTTCTTC.

The CDR3 loop is CASSDRGNVKQYF. The CDR3 region has the DNA TGTGCCAGCTCGGACAGGGGAAACGTGAAGCAGTACTTC. J is TRBJ2-7 and V is TRBV25-1; TRBD1 aligns across 9 bases. V was clipped by 8 bases and J by 8 bases; unmatched bases: 10. CDR1 and CDR2 from the germline V gene are MGHDK and SYGVNS. CDR3 size: 13 residues.

This chain uses TRBV11-2 with TRBJ1-1; D is possibly TRBD1 (6 bases). This CDR3 contains 13 residues. Trimming cost V 1 base and J 7 bases, with 10 bases left between them. In germline, CDR1 is SGHAT, CDR2 FQNNGV. The DNA of the CDR3 is TGTGCCAGCAGCTTAGGACCAGGGGATGAAGCTTTCTTT. This translates into CASSLGPGDEAFF.

The genes are TRBV18 and TRBJ2-3; D is possibly TRBD2 (6 bases). V lost 1 base, J lost 6 bases, and 8 bases lay in between. The CDR3 contains 13 residues. In germline, CDR1 is KGHSH, CDR2 LQKENI. The CDR3 sequence: CASSPQGGDTQYF. DNA of the CDR3: TGTGCCAGCTCACCACAAGGAGGGGATACGCAGTATTTT. The full variable domain, in which reference TRBV18 and TRBJ2-3 provide the parts outside the CDR3, is NAGVMQNPRHLVRRRGQEARLRCSPMKGHSHVYWYRQLPEEGLKFMVYLQKENIIDESGMPKERFSAEFPKEGPSILRIQQVVRGDSAAYFCASSPQGGDTQYFGPGTRLTVL.